This T cell receptor (beta chain) was obtained from a study of T cells after yellow fever vaccination. Ten or more counts support this clonotype. The CDR3 has 16 residues. V was cut by 5 bases and J by 4 bases, with 20 bases left in between. Germline CDR1 MNHEY, CDR2 SMNVEV (reference sequence). In TCRdb, the 5' RACE reads were re-called with MiXCR into one record per CDR3 protein. The table lists about 25,000 distinct CDR3 sequences, roughly 3.4% of them singletons, with 0.98% in the top ten. The chain joins TRBV27 to TRBJ2-5, with D perhaps matching TRBD1 (5 bases). This specimen consisted of PBMCs, either bulk or a sorted T-cell subset (CD4+, CD8+, memory, or dextramer-sorted; not recorded which), obtained about 41 days after the first yellow fever vaccination. The sequence was obtained from a man aged 18 to 30 who received the YFV17D yellow fever vaccine. The CDR3 reads CASSPAPTEYRETQYF. CDR3 nucleotides: TGTGCCAGCAGTCCCGCACCGACAGAGTACCGAGAGACCCAGTACTTC.